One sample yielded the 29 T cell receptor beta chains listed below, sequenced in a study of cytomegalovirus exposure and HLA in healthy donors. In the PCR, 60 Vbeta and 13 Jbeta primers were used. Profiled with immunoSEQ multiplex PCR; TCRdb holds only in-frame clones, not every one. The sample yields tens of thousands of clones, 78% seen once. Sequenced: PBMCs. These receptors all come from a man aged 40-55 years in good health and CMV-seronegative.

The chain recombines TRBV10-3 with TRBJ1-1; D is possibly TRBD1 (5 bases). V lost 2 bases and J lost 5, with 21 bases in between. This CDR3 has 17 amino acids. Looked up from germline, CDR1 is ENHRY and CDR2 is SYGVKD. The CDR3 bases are TGTGCCATCAGTGAGGACAACAGGTCCTGGTATGGGACTGAAGCTTTCTTT. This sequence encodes CAISEDNRSWYGTEAFF.

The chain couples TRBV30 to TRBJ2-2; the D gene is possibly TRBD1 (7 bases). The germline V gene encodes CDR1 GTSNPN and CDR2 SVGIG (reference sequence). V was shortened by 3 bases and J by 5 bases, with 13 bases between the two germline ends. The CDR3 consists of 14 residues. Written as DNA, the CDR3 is TGTGCCTGGAGAGTGCAGGGGGGTACCGGGGAGCTGTTTTTT. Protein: CAWRVQGGTGELFF.

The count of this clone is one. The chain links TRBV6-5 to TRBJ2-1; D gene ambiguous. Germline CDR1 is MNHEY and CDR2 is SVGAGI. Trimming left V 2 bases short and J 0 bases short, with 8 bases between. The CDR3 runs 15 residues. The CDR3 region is CASSYEYPSYNEQFF. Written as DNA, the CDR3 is TGTGCCAGCAGTTACGAGTATCCCTCCTACAATGAGCAGTTCTTC.

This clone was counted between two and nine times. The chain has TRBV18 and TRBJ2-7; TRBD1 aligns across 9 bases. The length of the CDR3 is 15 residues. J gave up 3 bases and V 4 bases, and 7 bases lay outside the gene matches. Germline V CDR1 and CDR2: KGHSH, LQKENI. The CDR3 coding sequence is TGTGCCAGCTCACGGGGACAGGGAATCGTCTACGAGCAGTACTTC. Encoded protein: CASSRGQGIVYEQYF.

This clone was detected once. CDR3 nucleotide sequence: TGTGCCAGCAGTGCCGGCAGGGACGAGCAGTACTTC. Residues: CASSAGRDEQYF. The rearrangement joins TRBV6-1 to TRBJ2-7; D may be TRBD1 (5 bases). This CDR3 contains 12 residues. V lost 4 bases, J lost 5 bases, and 9 bases lay in between. Looked up from germline, CDR1 is MNHNS and CDR2 is SASEGT.

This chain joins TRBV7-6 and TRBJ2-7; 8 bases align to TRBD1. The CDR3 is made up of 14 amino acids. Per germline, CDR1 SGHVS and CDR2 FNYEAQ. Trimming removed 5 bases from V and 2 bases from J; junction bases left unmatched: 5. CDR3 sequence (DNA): TGTGCCAGCAGCAAAAGGACAGGGACCTACGAGCAGTACTTC. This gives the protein CASSKRTGTYEQYF. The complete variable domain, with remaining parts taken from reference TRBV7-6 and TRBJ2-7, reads GAGVSQSPRYKVTKRGQDVALRCDPISGHVSLYWYRQALGQGPEFLTYFNYEAQQDKSGLPNDRFSAERPEGSISTLTIQRTEQRDSAMYRCASSKRTGTYEQYFGPGTRLTVT.

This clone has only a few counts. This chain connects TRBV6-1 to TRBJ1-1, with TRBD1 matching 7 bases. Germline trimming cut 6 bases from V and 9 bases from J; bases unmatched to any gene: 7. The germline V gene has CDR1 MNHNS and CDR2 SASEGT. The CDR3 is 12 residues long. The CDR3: CASRRQGTQAFF. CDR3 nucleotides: TGTGCCAGCAGGAGACAGGGAACTCAAGCTTTCTTT.

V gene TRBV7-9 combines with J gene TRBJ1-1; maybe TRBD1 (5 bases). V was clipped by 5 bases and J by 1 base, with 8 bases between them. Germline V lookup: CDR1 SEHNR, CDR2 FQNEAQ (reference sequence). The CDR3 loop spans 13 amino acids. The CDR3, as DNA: TGTGCCAGCAGCCTCGACAGGAACACTGAAGCTTTCTTT. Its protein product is CASSLDRNTEAFF.

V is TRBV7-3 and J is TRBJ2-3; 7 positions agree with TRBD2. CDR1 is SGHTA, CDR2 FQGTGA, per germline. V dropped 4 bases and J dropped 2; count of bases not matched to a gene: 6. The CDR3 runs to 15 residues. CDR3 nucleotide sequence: TGTGCCAGCAGCTACCCAGCGGGACTCACAGATACGCAGTATTTT. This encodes CASSYPAGLTDTQYF.

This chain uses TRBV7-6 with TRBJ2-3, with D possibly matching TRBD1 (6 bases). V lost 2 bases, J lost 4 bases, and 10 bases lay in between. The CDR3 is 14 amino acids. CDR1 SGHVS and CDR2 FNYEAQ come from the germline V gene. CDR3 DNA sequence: TGTGCCAGCAGCTTACAGGGGATGGCAGATACGCAGTATTTT. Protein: CASSLQGMADTQYF.

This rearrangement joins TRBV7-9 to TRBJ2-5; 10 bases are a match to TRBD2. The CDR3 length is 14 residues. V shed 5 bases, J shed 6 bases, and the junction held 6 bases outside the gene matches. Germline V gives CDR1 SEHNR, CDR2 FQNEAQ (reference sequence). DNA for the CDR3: TGTGCCAGCAGCAGCGGGGGGGGAGGAAAGACCCAGTACTTC. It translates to CASSSGGGGKTQYF.

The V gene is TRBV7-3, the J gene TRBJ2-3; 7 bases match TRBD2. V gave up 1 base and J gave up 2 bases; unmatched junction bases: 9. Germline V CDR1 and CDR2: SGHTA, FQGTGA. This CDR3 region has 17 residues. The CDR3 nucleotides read TGTGCCAGCAGCTTAAGGGGCGGGAGCCCAATCACAGATACGCAGTATTTT. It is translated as CASSLRGGSPITDTQYF. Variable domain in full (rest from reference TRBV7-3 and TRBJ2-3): GAGVSQTPSNKVTEKGKYVELRCDPISGHTALYWYRQSLGQGPEFLIYFQGTGAADDSGLPNDRFFAVRPEGSVSTLKIQRTERGDSAVYLCASSLRGGSPITDTQYFGPGTRLTVL.

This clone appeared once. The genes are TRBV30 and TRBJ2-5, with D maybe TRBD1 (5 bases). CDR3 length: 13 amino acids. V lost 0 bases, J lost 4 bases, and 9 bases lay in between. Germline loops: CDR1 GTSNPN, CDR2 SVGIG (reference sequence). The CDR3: CAWSVGAAETQYF. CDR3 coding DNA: TGTGCCTGGAGTGTAGGGGCGGCAGAGACCCAGTACTTC.

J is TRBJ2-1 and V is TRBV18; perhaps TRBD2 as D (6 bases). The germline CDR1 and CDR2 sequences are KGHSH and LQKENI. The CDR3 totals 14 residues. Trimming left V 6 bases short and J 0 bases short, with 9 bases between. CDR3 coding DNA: TGTGCCAGCTCGACTAGTTCCTCCTACAATGAGCAGTTCTTC. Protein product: CASSTSSSYNEQFF.

CDR3 nucleotide sequence: TGTGCCTGGCTGACTGCACCCTACAATGAGCAGTTCTTC. Amino acid sequence: CAWLTAPYNEQFF. V and J are TRBV30 and TRBJ2-1; the D is unclear. From germline, CDR1 is GTSNPN and CDR2 SVGIG (reference sequence). V lost 5 bases to trimming and J lost 2 bases, with 10 bases between them. The CDR3 is 13 amino acids.

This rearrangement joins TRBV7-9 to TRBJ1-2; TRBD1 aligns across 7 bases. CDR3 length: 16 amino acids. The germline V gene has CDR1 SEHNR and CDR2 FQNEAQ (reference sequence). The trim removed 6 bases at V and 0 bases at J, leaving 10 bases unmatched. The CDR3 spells CASREGTDDTNYGYTF. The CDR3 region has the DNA TGTGCCAGCAGGGAAGGGACAGATGATACTAACTATGGCTACACCTTC.

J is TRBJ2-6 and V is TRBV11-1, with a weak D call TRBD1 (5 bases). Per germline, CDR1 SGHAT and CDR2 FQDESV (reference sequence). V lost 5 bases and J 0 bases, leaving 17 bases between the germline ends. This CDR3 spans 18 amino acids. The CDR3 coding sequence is TGTGCCAGCAGCCAGGGCGCGTACGGAAGCTCTGGGGCCAACGTCCTGACTTTC. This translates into CASSQGAYGSSGANVLTF. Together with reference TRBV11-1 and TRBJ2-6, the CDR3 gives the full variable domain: EAEVAQSPRYKITEKSQAVAFWCDPISGHATLYWYRQILGQGPELLVQFQDESVVDDSQLPKDRFSAERLKGVDSTLKIQPAELGDSAMYLCASSQGAYGSSGANVLTFGAGSRLTVL.

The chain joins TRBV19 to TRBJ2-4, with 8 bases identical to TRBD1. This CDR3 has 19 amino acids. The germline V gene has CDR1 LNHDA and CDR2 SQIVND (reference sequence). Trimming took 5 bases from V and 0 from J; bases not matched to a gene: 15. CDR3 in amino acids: CASSGTGLSGRLAKNIQYF. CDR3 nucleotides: TGTGCCAGTAGTGGGACAGGTCTTTCGGGGCGACTAGCCAAAAACATTCAGTACTTC.

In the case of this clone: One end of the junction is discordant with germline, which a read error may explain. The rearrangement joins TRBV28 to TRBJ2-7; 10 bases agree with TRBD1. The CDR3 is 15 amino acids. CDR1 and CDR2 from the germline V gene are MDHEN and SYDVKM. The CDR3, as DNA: TGTGCCAGCAGTTTAGCGGACAGGGGGACGTACGTGCAGTACTTC. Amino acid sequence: CASSLADRGTYVQYF.

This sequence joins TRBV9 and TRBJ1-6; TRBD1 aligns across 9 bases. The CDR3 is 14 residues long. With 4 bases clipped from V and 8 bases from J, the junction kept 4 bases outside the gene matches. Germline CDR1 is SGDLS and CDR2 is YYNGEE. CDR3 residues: CASSRGQGDSPLHF. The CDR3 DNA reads TGTGCCAGCAGCAGGGGACAGGGAGATTCACCCCTCCACTTT.

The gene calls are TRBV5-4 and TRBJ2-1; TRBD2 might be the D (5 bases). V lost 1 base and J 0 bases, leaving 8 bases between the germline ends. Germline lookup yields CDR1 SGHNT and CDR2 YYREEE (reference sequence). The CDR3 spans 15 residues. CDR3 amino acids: CASSLPGISYNEQFF. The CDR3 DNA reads TGTGCCAGCAGCTTGCCGGGGATCTCCTACAATGAGCAGTTCTTC. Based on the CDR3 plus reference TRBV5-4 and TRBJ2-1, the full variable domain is ETGVTQSPTHLIKTRGQQVTLRCSSQSGHNTVSWYQQALGQGPQFIFQYYREEENGRGNFPPRFSGLQFPNYSSELNVNALELDDSALYLCASSLPGISYNEQFFGPGTRLTVL.

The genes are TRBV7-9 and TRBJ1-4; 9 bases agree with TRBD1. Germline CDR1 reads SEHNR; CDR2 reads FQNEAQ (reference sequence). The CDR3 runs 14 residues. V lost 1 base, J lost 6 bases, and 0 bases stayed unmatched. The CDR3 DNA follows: TGTGCCAGCAGCTTAGGACAGGGGGATGAAAAACTGTTTTTT. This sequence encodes CASSLGQGDEKLFF.

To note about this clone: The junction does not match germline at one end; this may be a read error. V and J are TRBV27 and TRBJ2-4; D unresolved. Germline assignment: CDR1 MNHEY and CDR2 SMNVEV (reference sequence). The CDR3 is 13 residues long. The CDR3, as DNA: TGTGCCAGCAGTTTAGGGTCGAAAAACAGTCAGTACTTC. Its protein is CASSLGSKNSQYF.

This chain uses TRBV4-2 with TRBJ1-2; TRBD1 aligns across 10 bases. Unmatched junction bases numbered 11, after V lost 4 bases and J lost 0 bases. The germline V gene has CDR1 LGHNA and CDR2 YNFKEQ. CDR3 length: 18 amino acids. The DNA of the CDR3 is TGTGCCAGCAGCCGAAATGAGGGGACAGGGGCGACTAACTATGGCTACACCTTC. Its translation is CASSRNEGTGATNYGYTF.

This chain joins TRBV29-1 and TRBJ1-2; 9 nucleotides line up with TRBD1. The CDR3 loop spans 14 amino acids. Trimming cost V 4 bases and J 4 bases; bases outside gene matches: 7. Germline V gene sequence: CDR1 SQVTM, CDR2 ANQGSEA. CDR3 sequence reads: CSVGLDRGSYGYTF. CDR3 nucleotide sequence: TGCAGCGTTGGGTTGGACAGGGGAAGCTATGGCTACACCTTC.

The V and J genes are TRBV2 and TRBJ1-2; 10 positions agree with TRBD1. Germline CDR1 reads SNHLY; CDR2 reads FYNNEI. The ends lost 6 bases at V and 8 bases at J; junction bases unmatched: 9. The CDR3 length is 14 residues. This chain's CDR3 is CASRSYGTGEGYTF. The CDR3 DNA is TGTGCCAGCAGATCCTACGGGACAGGGGAAGGCTACACCTTC. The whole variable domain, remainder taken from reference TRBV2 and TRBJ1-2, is EPEVTQTPSHQVTQMGQEVILRCVPISNHLYFYWYRQILGQKVEFLVSFYNNEISEKSEIFDDQFSVERPDGSNFTLKIRSTKLEDSAMYFCASRSYGTGEGYTFGSGTRLTVV.

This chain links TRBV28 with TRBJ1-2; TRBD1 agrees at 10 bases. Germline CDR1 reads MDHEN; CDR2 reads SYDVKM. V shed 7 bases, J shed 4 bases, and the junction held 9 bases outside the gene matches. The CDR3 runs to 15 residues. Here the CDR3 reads CASTSRTGGGYGYTF. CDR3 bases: TGTGCCAGCACATCTCGGACAGGGGGGGGCTATGGCTACACCTTC.

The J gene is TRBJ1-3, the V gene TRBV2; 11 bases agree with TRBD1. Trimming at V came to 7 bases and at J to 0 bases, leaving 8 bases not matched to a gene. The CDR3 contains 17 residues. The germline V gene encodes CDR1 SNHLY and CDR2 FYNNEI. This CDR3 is CASNRDRGLHSGNTIYF. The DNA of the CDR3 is TGTGCCAGCAACAGGGACAGGGGGTTACACTCTGGAAACACCATATATTTT. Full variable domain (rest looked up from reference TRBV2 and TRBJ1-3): EPEVTQTPSHQVTQMGQEVILRCVPISNHLYFYWYRQILGQKVEFLVSFYNNEISEKSEIFDDQFSVERPDGSNFTLKIRSTKLEDSAMYFCASNRDRGLHSGNTIYFGEGSWLTVV.

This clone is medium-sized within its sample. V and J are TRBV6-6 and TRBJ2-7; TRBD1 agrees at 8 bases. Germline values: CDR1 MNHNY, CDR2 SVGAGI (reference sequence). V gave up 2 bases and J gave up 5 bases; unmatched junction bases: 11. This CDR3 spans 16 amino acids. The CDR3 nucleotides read TGTGCCAGCAGTTACCGCCGCGGGACAGGTAAAAACGAGCAGTACTTC. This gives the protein CASSYRRGTGKNEQYF.